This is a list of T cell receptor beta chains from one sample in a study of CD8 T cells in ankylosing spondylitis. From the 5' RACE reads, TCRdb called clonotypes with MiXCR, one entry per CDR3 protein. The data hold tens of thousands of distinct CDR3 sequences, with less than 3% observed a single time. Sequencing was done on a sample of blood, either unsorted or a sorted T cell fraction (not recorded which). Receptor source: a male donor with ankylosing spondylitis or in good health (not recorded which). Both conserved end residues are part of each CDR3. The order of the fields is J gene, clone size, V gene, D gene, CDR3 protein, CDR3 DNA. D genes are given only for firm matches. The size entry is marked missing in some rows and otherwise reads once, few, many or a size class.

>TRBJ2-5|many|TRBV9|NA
CASSVGGSETQYF
TGTGCCAGCAGCGTAGGCGGGTCTGAGACCCAGTACTTC
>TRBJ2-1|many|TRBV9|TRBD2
CASSVAAGGSNEQFF
TGTGCCAGCAGCGTAGCTGCGGGGGGAAGCAATGAGCAGTTCTTC
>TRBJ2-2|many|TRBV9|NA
CASSVTASTGELFF
TGTGCCAGCAGCGTGACAGCCAGCACCGGGGAGCTGTTTTTT
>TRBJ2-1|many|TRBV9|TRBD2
CASSPGGEQFF
TGTGCCAGCAGTCCGGGGGGGGAGCAGTTCTTC
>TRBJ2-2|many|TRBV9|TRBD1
CASSVGGTGSPGELFF
TGTGCCAGCAGCGTAGGGGGGACAGGGTCCCCCGGGGAGCTGTTTTTT
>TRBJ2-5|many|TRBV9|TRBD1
CASSAVSGRGLGTQYF
TGTGCCAGCAGCGCCGTCTCTGGCAGGGGGCTCGGGACCCAGTACTTC
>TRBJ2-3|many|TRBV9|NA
CASSVGLGPSTDTQYF
TGTGCCAGCAGCGTAGGATTGGGGCCTAGCACAGATACGCAGTATTTT
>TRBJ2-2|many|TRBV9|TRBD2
CASSVGSGGSPGELFF
TGTGCCAGCAGCGTGGGGAGTGGCGGGAGTCCCGGGGAGCTGTTTTTT
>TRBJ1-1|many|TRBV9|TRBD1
CASSSRTGGWTEAFF
TGTGCCAGCAGCTCCCGGACAGGTGGTTGGACTGAAGCTTTCTTT
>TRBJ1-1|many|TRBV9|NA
CASSGNTEAFF
TGTGCCAGCAGCGGGAACACTGAAGCTTTCTTT
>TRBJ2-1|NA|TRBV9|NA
CASSTGTAKEPLF
TGTGCCAGCAGCACGGGGACGGCCAAGGAGCCGCTCTTC
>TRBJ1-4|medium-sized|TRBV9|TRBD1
CASSRQGGEKLFF
TGTGCCAGCAGTCGACAGGGAGGTGAAAAACTGTTTTTT
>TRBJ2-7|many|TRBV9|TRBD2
CASSVGTSGRAEQYF
TGTGCCAGCAGCGTAGGGACTAGCGGGAGGGCCGAGCAGTACTTC
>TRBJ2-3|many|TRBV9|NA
CASSTDSSIDTQYF
TGTGCCAGCAGCACCGACAGCTCGATAGATACGCAGTATTTT
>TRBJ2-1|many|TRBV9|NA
CASSARSGSGGIAYYNEQFF
TGTGCCAGCAGCGCAAGATCGGGTAGCGGAGGCATTGCTTATTACAATGAGCAGTTCTTC
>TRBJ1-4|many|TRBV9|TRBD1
CASSATGGGEKLFF
TGTGCCAGCAGCGCGACAGGGGGTGGTGAAAAACTGTTTTTT
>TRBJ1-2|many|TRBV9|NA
CASSRLDTYGYTF
TGTGCCAGCAGTCGTTTGGACACCTATGGCTACACCTTC
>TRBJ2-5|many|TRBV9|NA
CASSVGTNEETQYF
TGTGCCAGCAGCGTGGGGACCAACGAAGAGACCCAGTACTTC
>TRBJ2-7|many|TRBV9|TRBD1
CASSPGQALYEQYF
TGTGCCAGCAGCCCCGGACAGGCCCTCTACGAGCAGTACTTC
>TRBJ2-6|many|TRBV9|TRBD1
CASSPPGQGSSGANVLTF
TGTGCCAGCAGCCCCCCGGGACAGGGGAGCTCTGGGGCCAACGTCCTGACTTTC
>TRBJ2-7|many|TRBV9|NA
CASSPGPQGYEQYF
TGTGCCAGCAGCCCCGGGCCGCAGGGCTACGAGCAGTACTTC